Here is one TCR beta chain with its context. This record comes from a study of shared clonotypes between healthy human individuals. Whole-study context: There were three CD4 naive, three CD4 memory, two CD8 naive and one CD8 memory plates per donor.

The trim removed 5 bases at V and 0 bases at J, leaving 7 bases unmatched. The CDR3 length is 16 residues. Germline CDR1 LNHDA, CDR2 SQIVND (reference sequence). The assay was run at deep level. Clones were sequenced by immunoSEQ multiplex PCR, and TCRdb holds only the in-frame ones, with some missing. The repertoire holds millions of clones, with about 92% as singletons. CD45RO-negative, CCR7-selected cells formed the naive CD8 fraction, which excluded terminally differentiated effector memory CD45RA+ cells. The gene calls are TRBV19 and TRBJ2-3; 8 bases agree with TRBD1. Sequenced material: naive CD8+ T cells from PBMCs. The receptor comes from a man younger than 30 in good health. Some clones in this sample may be carry-over from other donors' samples. The CDR3 region has the DNA TGTGCCAGTAGTCCCCGGACAGGGCCCAGCACAGATACGCAGTATTTT. Its protein product is CASSPRTGPSTDTQYF.